What follows are 19 T cell receptor beta chains derived from one specimen sequenced in a study of cytomegalovirus exposure and HLA in healthy donors. The PCR used 60 Vbeta and 13 Jbeta primers. Sequencing used immunoSEQ multiplex PCR; TCRdb keeps in-frame clones, though not all of them. The table records more than 150,000 clones, around 86% of them present only once. The sample comprised PBMCs. These receptors came from a woman aged 18-35 years in good health and CMV-seronegative.

This clone was recorded once. The chain uses TRBV5-6 and TRBJ2-7, with no clear D. V gave up 2 bases and J gave up 5 bases, with 11 bases separating them. CDR3 length: 13 residues. Germline V gene data show CDR1 as SGHDT and CDR2 as YYEEEE. The CDR3 DNA sequence: TGTGCCAGCAGCTTTTGGCTCTCACACGAGCAGTACTTC. As protein: CASSFWLSHEQYF.

The V gene is TRBV7-2, the J gene TRBJ1-2; 8 nucleotides agree with TRBD1. The length of the CDR3 is 15 residues. Germline V lookup: CDR1 SGHTA, CDR2 FQGNSA. Unmatched junction bases numbered 5, after V lost 1 base and J lost 4 bases. The CDR3 loop reads CASSLDQTGAYGYTF. CDR3 DNA: TGTGCCAGCAGCTTAGACCAGACAGGGGCCTATGGCTACACCTTC.

This clone was detected a few times. The chain couples TRBV6-5 to TRBJ2-7; D perhaps matches TRBD2 (6 bases). The CDR3 covers 13 residues. Deletions cut 10 bases from V and 3 bases from J, with 16 bases between. CDR1 and CDR2 (germline): MNHEY, SVGAGI. The CDR3 protein is CATGDSDNYEQYF. As DNA, the CDR3 is TGTGCCACCGGGGACTCTGATAACTACGAGCAGTACTTC.

The chain carries TRBV7-9 and TRBJ2-3; TRBD2 is a possible D gene (6 bases). V lost 3 bases to trimming and J lost 1 base, with 8 bases between them. The CDR3 sequence is 14 residues long. Germline CDR1 SEHNR, CDR2 FQNEAQ (reference sequence). The CDR3 spells CASSFGGGTDTQYF. CDR3 bases: TGTGCCAGCAGCTTCGGGGGTGGCACAGATACGCAGTATTTT. Filled out from reference TRBV7-9 and TRBJ2-3, the complete variable domain reads DTGVSQNPRHKITKRGQNVTFRCDPISEHNRLYWYRQTLGQGPEFLTYFQNEAQLEKSRLLSDRFSAERPKGSFSTLEIQRTEQGDSAMYLCASSFGGGTDTQYFGPGTRLTVL.

This clone was seen once. The chain is built from TRBV28 and TRBJ2-1; possibly TRBD2 for D (6 bases). The germline CDR1 and CDR2 sequences are MDHEN and SYDVKM. The CDR3 loop spans 13 amino acids. V lost 2 bases to trimming and J lost 8 bases, with 10 bases between them. CDR3 coding DNA: TGTGCCAGCAGTTTAAGGTCGGGGGATGAGCAGTTCTTC. Translated, it gives CASSLRSGDEQFF.

This clone was observed a single time. The V gene is TRBV9, the J gene TRBJ2-1; D is perhaps TRBD2 (5 bases). Germline CDR1 and CDR2: SGDLS and YYNGEE. CDR3 length: 14 amino acids. The V gene lost 0 bases and the J gene lost 12 bases, with 16 bases spanning the gap. CDR3 sequence: CASSVGGSPEVQFF. CDR3 DNA: TGTGCCAGCAGCGTAGGTGGGAGCCCCGAGGTGCAGTTCTTC.

This clone was found once. The rearrangement joins TRBV28 to TRBJ1-3; D ambiguous. Germline loops: CDR1 MDHEN, CDR2 SYDVKM. This CDR3 region has 15 residues. Trimming left V 6 bases short and J 2 bases short, with 14 bases between. The CDR3 reads CASRLWVHPGNTIYF. CDR3 bases: TGTGCCAGCAGACTATGGGTTCACCCTGGAAACACCATATATTTT.

The chain recombines TRBV7-9 with TRBJ1-1; a weak D match, TRBD1 (5 bases). This CDR3 spans 12 amino acids. Germline V gene lookup returns CDR1 SEHNR and CDR2 FQNEAQ (reference sequence). The germline V and J ends were trimmed by 5 bases and 4 bases, with 8 bases remaining between them. As DNA, the CDR3 is TGTGCCAGCAGCCGCAGGGTCACTGAAGCTTTCTTT. Encoded protein: CASSRRVTEAFF.

This clone was observed a handful of times. The chain has TRBV5-4 and TRBJ2-7; 9 nucleotides match TRBD1. V was pared by 4 bases and J by 4 bases, with 9 bases of the junction left unmatched. Looked up from germline, CDR1 is SGHNT and CDR2 is YYREEE (reference sequence). CDR3 size: 15 residues. Written as DNA, the CDR3 is TGTGCCAGCAGCCTACCGGGACAGGGATTATACGAGCAGTACTTC. Protein sequence: CASSLPGQGLYEQYF.

The rearrangement joins TRBV27 to TRBJ2-1; 13 bases are shared with TRBD2. There are 16 residues in the CDR3. J lost 6 bases, V lost 2 bases, and 4 bases had no gene match. Germline CDR1 reads MNHEY; CDR2 reads SMNVEV (reference sequence). In DNA, the CDR3 is TGTGCCAGCAGTTTAACTAGCGGGGGGGACAGCAATGAGCAGTTCTTC. Its translation: CASSLTSGGDSNEQFF.

This clone was counted between two and nine times. The CDR3: CASSLWGTANYEQYF. The CDR3 region has the DNA TGTGCCAGCAGTTTATGGGGGACAGCGAACTACGAGCAGTACTTC. V gene TRBV27 combines with J gene TRBJ2-7, with 7 bases matching TRBD1. This CDR3 is built from 15 residues. V gave up 1 base and J gave up 3 bases; unmatched junction bases: 6. Germline lookup yields CDR1 MNHEY and CDR2 SMNVEV (reference sequence).

V usage is TRBV19 and J usage is TRBJ2-5; 7 bases are shared with TRBD1. Losses at the gene ends were 4 bases for V and 4 bases for J; bases not matched to a gene: 3. From germline, CDR1 is LNHDA and CDR2 SQIVND (reference sequence). This CDR3 contains 13 residues. The CDR3 DNA sequence: TGTGCCAGTAGTACCTACAGGGGAGAGACCCAGTACTTC. Translating it yields CASSTYRGETQYF.

The J gene is TRBJ2-5, the V gene TRBV5-5, with TRBD2 as a possible D gene (6 bases). Trimming left V 6 bases short and J 0 bases short, with 12 bases between. This CDR3 comprises 14 residues. Germline V CDR1 and CDR2: SGHKS, YYEKEE (reference sequence). As DNA, the CDR3 is TGTGCCAGCACCTTTGGGGGGTACCAAGAGACCCAGTACTTC. It encodes CASTFGGYQETQYF.

J is TRBJ2-1 and V is TRBV29-1; TRBD2 is a possible D gene (6 bases). The V end was cut by 7 bases, the J end by 2 bases, with 15 bases between. The CDR3 consists of 14 residues. From germline, CDR1 is SQVTM and CDR2 ANQGSEA. This CDR3 is CSALEGLTYNEQFF. The CDR3 bases are TGCAGCGCCTTGGAGGGGTTGACCTACAATGAGCAGTTCTTC.

The chain has TRBV6-6 and TRBJ2-7; 8 nucleotides match TRBD2. The last part of the DNA fits TRBJ2-1 better; the J call may be wrong. The CDR3 sequence is 16 residues long. CDR1 is MNHNY and CDR2 is SVGAGI in the germline V gene (reference sequence). The CDR3 nucleotides are TGTGCCAGCAGGAAAGATCCGGGACTAGGCGACAATGAGCAGTTCTTC. This translates into CASRKDPGLGDNEQFF.

The rearrangement links TRBV2 to TRBJ2-7; TRBD1 agrees at 9 bases. Germline-derived CDR1 and CDR2 are SNHLY and FYNNEI. The CDR3 contains 14 residues. J gave up 4 bases and V 4 bases, and 5 bases lay outside the gene matches. CDR3 sequence: CASSVSTGGYEQYF. DNA of the CDR3: TGTGCCAGCAGTGTGTCGACAGGGGGGTACGAGCAGTACTTC. Combining the CDR3 with reference TRBV2 and TRBJ2-7 gives the whole variable domain EPEVTQTPSHQVTQMGQEVILRCVPISNHLYFYWYRQILGQKVEFLVSFYNNEISEKSEIFDDQFSVERPDGSNFTLKIRSTKLEDSAMYFCASSVSTGGYEQYFGPGTRLTVT.

This rearrangement joins TRBV29-1 to TRBJ2-7; 16 bases fit TRBD2. This CDR3 comprises 17 residues. Germline V gene data show CDR1 as SQVTM and CDR2 as ANQGSEA. The V gene end was trimmed by 6 bases and the J gene end by 4 bases; junction bases not matched to a gene: 12. The CDR3 loop is CSVLKGLAGGTVYEQYF. CDR3 DNA: TGCAGCGTCCTGAAGGGACTAGCGGGAGGGACGGTGTACGAGCAGTACTTC.

This rearrangement joins TRBV13 to TRBJ1-1; tentative D call: TRBD1 (5 bases). Germline-derived CDR1 and CDR2 are PRHDT and FYEKMQ (reference sequence). This CDR3 spans 13 amino acids. V lost 5 bases to trimming and J lost 0 bases, with 7 bases between them. The CDR3 loop reads CASSGRVNTEAFF. The CDR3, as DNA: TGTGCCAGCAGCGGCAGGGTGAACACTGAAGCTTTCTTT.

J is TRBJ2-5 and V is TRBV6-5, with 11 bases matching TRBD2. J gave up 3 bases and V 5 bases, and 5 bases lay outside the gene matches. The CDR3 covers 15 residues. Germline CDR1 and CDR2: MNHEY and SVGAGI. The DNA of the CDR3 is TGTGCCAGCAGTCCCGGGACTAGCGGTAAAGAGACCCAGTACTTC. Amino acids: CASSPGTSGKETQYF.